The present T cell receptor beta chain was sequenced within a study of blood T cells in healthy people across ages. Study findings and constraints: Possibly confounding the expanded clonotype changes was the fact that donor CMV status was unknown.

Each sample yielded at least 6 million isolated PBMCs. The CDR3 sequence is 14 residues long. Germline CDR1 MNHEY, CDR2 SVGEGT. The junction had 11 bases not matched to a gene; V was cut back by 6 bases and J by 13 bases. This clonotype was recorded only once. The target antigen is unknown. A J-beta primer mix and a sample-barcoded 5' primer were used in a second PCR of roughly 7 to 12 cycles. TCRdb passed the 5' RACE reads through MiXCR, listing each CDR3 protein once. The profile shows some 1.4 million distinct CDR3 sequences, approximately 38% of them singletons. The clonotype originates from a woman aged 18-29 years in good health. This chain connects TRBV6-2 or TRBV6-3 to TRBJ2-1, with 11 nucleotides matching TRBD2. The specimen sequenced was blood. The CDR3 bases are TGTGCCAGCAGAAGACCACTAGCGGGAGAGACCCAGTTCTTC. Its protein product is CASRRPLAGETQFF.